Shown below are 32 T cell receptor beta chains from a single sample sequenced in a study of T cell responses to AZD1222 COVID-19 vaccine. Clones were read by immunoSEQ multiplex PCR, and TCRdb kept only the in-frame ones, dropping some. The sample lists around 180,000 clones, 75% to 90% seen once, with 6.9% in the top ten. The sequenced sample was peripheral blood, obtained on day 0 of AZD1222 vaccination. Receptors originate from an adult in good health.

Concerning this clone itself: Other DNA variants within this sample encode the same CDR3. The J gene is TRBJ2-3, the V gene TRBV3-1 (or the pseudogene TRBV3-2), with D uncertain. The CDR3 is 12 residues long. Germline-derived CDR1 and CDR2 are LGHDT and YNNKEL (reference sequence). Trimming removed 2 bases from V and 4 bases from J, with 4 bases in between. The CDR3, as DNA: TGTGCCAGCAGCCAAAGGTCAGATACGCAGTATTTT. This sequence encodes CASSQRSDTQYF.

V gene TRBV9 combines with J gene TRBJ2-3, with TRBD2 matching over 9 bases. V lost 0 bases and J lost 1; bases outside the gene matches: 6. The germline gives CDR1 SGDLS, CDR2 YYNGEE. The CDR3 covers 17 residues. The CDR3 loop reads CASSVASSGGRTDTQYF. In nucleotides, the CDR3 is TGTGCCAGCAGCGTAGCCTCCAGCGGGGGGCGCACAGATACGCAGTATTTT.

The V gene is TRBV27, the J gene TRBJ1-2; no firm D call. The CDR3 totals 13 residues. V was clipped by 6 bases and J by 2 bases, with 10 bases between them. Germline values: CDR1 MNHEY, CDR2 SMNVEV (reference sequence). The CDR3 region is CASSQPPNYGYTF. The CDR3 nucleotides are TGTGCCAGCAGCCAGCCGCCAAACTATGGCTACACCTTC.

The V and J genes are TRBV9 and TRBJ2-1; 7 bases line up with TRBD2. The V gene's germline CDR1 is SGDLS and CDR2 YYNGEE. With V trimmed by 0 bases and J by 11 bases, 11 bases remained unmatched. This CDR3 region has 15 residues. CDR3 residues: CASSVEGGAQGQQFF. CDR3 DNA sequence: TGTGCCAGCAGCGTAGAGGGAGGGGCGCAGGGTCAGCAGTTCTTC.

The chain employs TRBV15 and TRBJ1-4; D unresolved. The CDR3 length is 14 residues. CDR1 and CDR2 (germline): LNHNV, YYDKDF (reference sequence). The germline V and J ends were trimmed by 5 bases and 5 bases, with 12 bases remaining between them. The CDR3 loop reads CATSELGTNEKLFF. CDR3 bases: TGTGCCACCAGCGAATTGGGAACCAATGAAAAACTGTTTTTT.

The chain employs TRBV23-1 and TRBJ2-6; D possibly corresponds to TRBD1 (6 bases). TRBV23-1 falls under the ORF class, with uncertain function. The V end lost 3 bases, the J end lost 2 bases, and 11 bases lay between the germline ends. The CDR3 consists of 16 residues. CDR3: CASSQPGVPGANVLTF. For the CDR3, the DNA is TGCGCCAGCAGTCAGCCAGGGGTTCCTGGGGCCAACGTCCTGACTTTC.

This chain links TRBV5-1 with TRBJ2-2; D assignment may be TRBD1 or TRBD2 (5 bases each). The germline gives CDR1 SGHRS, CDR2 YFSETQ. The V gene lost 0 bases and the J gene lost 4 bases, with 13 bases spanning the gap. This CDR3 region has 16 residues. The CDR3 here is CASSLESGTGTGELFF. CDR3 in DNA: TGCGCCAGCAGCTTGGAATCGGGGACGGGCACCGGGGAGCTGTTTTTT.

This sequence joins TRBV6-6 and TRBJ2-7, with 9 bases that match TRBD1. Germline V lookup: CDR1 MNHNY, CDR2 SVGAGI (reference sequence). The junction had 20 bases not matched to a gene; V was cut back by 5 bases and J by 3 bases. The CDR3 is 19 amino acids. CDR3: CASSPLPGQGKSGGYEQYF. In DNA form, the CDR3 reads TGTGCCAGCAGTCCACTCCCGGGACAGGGCAAGAGCGGAGGCTACGAGCAGTACTTC.

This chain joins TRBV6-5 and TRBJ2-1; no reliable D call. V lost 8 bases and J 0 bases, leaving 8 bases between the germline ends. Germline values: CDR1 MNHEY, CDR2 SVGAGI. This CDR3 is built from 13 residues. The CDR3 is CASQHGSYNEQFF. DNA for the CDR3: TGTGCCAGCCAGCACGGCTCCTACAATGAGCAGTTCTTC.

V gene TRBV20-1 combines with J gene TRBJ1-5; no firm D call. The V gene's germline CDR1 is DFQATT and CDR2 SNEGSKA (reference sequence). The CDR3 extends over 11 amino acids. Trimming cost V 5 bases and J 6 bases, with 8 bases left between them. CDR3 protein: CSAGPSQPQHF. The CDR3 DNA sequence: TGCAGTGCTGGTCCTAGTCAGCCCCAGCATTTT.

CDR3 in DNA: TGTGCCAGCAGTACTCCCACAGATACGCAGTATTTT. This encodes CASSTPTDTQYF. The V and J genes are TRBV6-6 and TRBJ2-3; D is undetermined. The germline V and J ends were trimmed by 5 bases and 2 bases, with 5 bases remaining between them. Germline loops: CDR1 MNHNY, CDR2 SVGAGI (reference sequence). The CDR3 is 12 amino acids.

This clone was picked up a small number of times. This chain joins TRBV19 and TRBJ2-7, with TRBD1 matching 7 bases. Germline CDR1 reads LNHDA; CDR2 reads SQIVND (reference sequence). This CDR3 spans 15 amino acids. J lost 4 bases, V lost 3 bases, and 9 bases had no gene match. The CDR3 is CASSIQPGTVYEQYF. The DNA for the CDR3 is TGTGCCAGTAGTATCCAGCCAGGGACAGTATACGAGCAGTACTTC.

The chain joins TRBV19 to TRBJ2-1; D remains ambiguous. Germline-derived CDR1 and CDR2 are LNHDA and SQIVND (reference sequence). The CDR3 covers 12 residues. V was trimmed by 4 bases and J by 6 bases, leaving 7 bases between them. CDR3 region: CASSTDSNEQFF. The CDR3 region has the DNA TGTGCCAGTAGTACCGATTCCAATGAGCAGTTCTTC.

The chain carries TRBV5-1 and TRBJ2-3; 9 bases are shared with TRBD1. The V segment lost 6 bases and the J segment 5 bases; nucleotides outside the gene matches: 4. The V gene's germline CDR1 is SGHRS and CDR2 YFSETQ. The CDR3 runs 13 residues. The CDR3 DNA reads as TGCGCCAGCAACTCGGACAGGGGAGATACGCAGTATTTT. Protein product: CASNSDRGDTQYF.

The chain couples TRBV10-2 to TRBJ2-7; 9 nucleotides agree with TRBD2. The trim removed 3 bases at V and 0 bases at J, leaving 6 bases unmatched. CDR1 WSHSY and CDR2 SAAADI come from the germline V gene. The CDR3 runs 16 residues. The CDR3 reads CASSEFLAGSSYEQYV. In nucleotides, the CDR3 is TGCGCCAGCAGTGAATTCCTAGCGGGGAGCTCCTACGAGCAGTACGTC.

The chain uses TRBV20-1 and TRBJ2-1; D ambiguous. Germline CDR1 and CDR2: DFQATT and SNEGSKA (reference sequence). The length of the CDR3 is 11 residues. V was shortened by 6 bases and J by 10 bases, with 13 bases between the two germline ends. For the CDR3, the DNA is TGCAGTGCCAAGAGTGCGCTAGAGCAGTTCTTC. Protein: CSAKSALEQFF.

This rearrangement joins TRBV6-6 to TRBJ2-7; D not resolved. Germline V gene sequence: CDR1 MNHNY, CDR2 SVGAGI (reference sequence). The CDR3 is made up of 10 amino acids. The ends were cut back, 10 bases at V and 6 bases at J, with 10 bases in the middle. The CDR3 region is CATQLGEQYF. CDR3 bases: TGTGCCACCCAGCTGGGCGAGCAGTACTTC.

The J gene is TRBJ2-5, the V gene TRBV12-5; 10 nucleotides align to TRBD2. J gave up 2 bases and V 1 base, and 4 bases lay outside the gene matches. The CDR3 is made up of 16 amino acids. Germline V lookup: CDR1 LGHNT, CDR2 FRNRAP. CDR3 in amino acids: CASGLGSGGLQETQYF. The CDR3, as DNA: TGTGCTAGTGGTTTGGGTAGCGGGGGGTTACAAGAGACCCAGTACTTC.

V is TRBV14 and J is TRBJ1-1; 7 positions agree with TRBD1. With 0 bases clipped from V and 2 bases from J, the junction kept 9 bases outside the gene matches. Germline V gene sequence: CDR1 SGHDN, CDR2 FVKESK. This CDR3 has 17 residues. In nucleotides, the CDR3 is TGTGCCAGCAGCCAAGATTTGGACAGGAGGATAAACACTGAAGCTTTCTTT. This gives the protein CASSQDLDRRINTEAFF.

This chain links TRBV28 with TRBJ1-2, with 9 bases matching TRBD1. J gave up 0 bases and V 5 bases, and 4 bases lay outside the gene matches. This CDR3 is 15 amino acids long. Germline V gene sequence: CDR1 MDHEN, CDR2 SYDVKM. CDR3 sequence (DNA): TGTGCCAGCAGTCCGGGGGACAGGGCTAACTATGGCTACACCTTC. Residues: CASSPGDRANYGYTF.

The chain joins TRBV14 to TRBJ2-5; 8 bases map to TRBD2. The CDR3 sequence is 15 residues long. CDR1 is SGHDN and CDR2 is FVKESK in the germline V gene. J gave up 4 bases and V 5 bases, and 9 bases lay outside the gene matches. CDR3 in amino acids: CASSVRTGTRETQYF. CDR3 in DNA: TGTGCCAGCAGCGTAAGGACCGGGACTAGAGAGACCCAGTACTTC.

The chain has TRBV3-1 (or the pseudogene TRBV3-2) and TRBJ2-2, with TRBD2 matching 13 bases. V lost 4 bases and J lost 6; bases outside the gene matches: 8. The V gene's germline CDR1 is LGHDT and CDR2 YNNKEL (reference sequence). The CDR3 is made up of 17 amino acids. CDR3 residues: CASSPVQLAGGPGELFF. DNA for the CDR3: TGTGCCAGCAGCCCAGTGCAACTAGCGGGGGGGCCCGGGGAGCTGTTTTTT.

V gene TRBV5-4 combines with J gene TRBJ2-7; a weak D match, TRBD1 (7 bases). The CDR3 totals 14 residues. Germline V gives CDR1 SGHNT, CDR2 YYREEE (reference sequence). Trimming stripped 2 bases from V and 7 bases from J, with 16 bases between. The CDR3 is CASSFRGGAGEQYV. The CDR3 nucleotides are TGTGCCAGCAGCTTTCGAGGGGGCGCGGGGGAGCAGTACGTC.

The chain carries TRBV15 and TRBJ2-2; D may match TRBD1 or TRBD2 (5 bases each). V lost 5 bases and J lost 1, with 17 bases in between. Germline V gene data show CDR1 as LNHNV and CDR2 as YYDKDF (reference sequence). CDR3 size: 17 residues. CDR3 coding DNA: TGTGCCACCAGCGGCGGTCGGGACCGGGTGAACACCGGGGAGCTGTTTTTT. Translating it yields CATSGGRDRVNTGELFF.

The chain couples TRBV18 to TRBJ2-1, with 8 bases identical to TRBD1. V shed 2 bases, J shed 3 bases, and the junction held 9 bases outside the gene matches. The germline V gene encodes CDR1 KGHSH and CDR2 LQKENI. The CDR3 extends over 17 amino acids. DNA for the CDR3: TGTGCCAGCTCACCAACCATGGACAGGGACTTCTACAATGAGCAGTTCTTC. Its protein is CASSPTMDRDFYNEQFF.

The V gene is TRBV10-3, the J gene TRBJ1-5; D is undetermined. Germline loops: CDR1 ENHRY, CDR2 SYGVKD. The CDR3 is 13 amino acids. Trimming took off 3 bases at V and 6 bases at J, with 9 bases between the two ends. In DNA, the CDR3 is TGTGCCATCAGTGATGACAAGGGTCAGCCCCAGCATTTT. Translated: CAISDDKGQPQHF.

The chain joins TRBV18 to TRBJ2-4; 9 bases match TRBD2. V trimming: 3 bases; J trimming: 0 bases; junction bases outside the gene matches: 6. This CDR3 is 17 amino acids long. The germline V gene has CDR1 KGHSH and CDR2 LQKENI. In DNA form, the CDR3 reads TGTGCCAGCTCACCCTTAGCGGGGGAATTAGCCAAAAACATTCAGTACTTC. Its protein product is CASSPLAGELAKNIQYF.

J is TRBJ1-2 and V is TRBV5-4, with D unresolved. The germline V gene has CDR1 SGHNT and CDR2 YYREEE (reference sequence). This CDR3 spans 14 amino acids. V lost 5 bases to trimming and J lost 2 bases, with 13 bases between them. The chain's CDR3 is CASSHTSKNYGYTF. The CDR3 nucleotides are TGTGCCAGCAGTCACACCTCGAAGAACTATGGCTACACCTTC.

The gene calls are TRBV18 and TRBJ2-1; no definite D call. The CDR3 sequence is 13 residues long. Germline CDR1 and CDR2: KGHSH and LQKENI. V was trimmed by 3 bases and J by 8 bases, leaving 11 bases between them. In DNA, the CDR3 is TGTGCCAGCTCACCCCGGGTTGACGATGAGCAGTTCTTC. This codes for CASSPRVDDEQFF.

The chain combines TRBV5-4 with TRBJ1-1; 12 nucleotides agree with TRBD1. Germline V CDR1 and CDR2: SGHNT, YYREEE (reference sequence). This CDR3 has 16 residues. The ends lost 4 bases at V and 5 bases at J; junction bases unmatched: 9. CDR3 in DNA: TGTGCCAGCAGCCCTGGGACAGGGGGCAGAACGACTGAAGCTTTCTTT. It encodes CASSPGTGGRTTEAFF.

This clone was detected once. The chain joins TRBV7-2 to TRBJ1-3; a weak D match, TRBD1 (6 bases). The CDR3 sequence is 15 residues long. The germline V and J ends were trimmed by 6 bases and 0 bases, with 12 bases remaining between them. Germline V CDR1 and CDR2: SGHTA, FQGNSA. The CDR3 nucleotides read TGTGCCAGCAGTAAGGGACATGCCTCTGGAAACACCATATATTTT. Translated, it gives CASSKGHASGNTIYF.

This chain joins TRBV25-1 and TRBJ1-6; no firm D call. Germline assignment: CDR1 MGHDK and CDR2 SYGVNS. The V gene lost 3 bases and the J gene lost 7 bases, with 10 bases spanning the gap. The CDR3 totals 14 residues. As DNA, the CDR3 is TGTGCCAGCAGTGATGTGGGCAGGAATTCACCCCTCCACTTT. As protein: CASSDVGRNSPLHF. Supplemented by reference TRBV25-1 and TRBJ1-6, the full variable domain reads EADIYQTPRYLVIGTGKKITLECSQTMGHDKMYWYQQDPGMELHLIHYSYGVNSTEKGDLSSESTVSRIRTEHFPLTLESARPSHTSQYLCASSDVGRNSPLHFGNGTRLTVT.